Reported below is one T cell receptor beta chain. Base qualities were left out, and no much larger clone turns up one base away. The sample's treatment or condition label, decoded: live attenuated yellow fever vaccine strain. PBMCs were isolated from peripheral blood using a standard Ficoll-Paque protocol. RNA from sorted memory subsets was extracted with the RNeasy Micro Kit. These reads were obtained on an Illumina NovaSeq 6000. TCR cDNA was synthesized by 5'RACE template switching, which introduced a universal primer site and unique molecular identifiers. cDNA synthesis was primed from both the TCR alpha and TCR beta constant segments. Two PCR steps were used to amplify libraries, with sample barcodes and sequencing adapters being added in the second step. Sequencing of libraries was performed on Illumina HiSeq 2500 (2x100 bp) or NovaSeq (2x150 bp). The source study handled its data this way. Reads were demultiplexed and collapsed into UMI consensus sequences with MIGEC, and V(D)J alignment was performed with MiXCR. Clonotypes responding to the vaccine were identified with edgeR on replicate PBMC samples, with the criteria of FDR below 0.01 and a log2 fold change above 5 up to day 15. Each bulk clonotype was labeled CD4 or CD8 based on which sequenced repertoire, CD4 or CD8, contained the clonotype at higher abundance. Clonotype frequencies in memory subsets were weighted by FACS-sorted cell numbers to estimate each clone's distribution across memory phenotypes. The public reads were run again by TCRdb, first through fastp at Q25 and then through MiXCR, and only productive beta chains were kept. One record per CDR3 amino acid sequence lists the most common genes and DNA. The V and J calls, along with clone size, are taken from TCRdb and not from the paper's own processing. This sample holds 20,000 to 30,000 distinct CDR3 sequences; 4% to 5% were observed only once. The ten top clones hold roughly two fifths of the sample.

The cysteine opens and the phenylalanine closes a CDR3 of 14 amino acids. Only the CDR3 part of the read is kept: 42 bases, read in frame from the first base. CDR1 and CDR2, looked up from the germline V gene, are MNHEY and SVGEGT. V and J are trimmed by 8 bases and 1 base, and the gene matches miss 5 bases of the junction. This sample was taken from a study of T cells after yellow fever vaccination (dated by TCRdb to between 2019 and 2020). In the study overall: Memory subsets (EM, EMRA, CM and Tscm) were sorted on a BD FACS Aria III using CD3, CD45RA, CCR7 and CD95 staining. The SMART-Seq v4 Ultra Low Input RNA kit was used to prepare libraries from fractions with low cell numbers. To track T-cell clones before and after primary and booster YFV17D yellow fever vaccination, bulk TCR alpha and beta repertoires were sequenced longitudinally. Two healthy male donors, one aged 18 to 29 and one aged 30 to 40 years, were included in the cohort. Blood samples were taken at several timepoints before and after primary and secondary immunization, and bulk PBMC replicates and cell subsets were isolated. Sorting of memory subsets took place on days 0, 15 and 45 and at 18 months after primary vaccination, as well as on days 0, 15 and 45 after the 30-year booster. Broad study findings and their caveats: Compared with the primary T-cell response, the secondary T-cell response was faster but weaker, reaching its peak on day 5 rather than on day 15. A small share of clonotypes was detected in both CD4 and CD8 compartments, with the overlap likely arising from convergent recombination. In the sorted memory subsets on day 0, nearly all of the vaccine-responding clonotypes fell below detection. Computational filtering was required because FACS-sorted repertoires could contain abundant contaminating clonotypes from the bulk population. Because the study included only two donors, the extent to which the findings can be generalized is limited. After the booster, most clones that had expanded after primary vaccination were detected again (about 95% of CD4 and around 88% of CD8), suggesting broad maintenance of memory.

The chain was built from TRBV6-2 or TRBV6-3 and TRBJ1-2; the junction holds 9 bases that match TRBD1. The sequence derives from a man between 18 and 35 years old who received the YFV17D yellow fever vaccine. The sequenced sample was PBMCs, either bulk or a sorted T-cell subset (CD4+, CD8+, memory, or dextramer-sorted; not recorded which), obtained on the day of the yellow fever booster vaccination. The nucleotides read TGTGCCAGCCGTCGGACAGGGGATAACTATGGCTACACCTTC. Its protein is CASRRTGDNYGYTF.